A single sample is the source of the 8 T cell receptor beta chains below, sequenced in a study of metastatic and nonmetastatic thyroid tumors. Nobody among the patients had been given any treatment before thyroid surgery. TCRdb re-called the PCR reads through MiXCR. Counted here are some 20,000 clones, under 25% occurring once; the ten biggest clones make up 71%. Sample: blood. The receptors here all came from a male donor with papillary thyroid cancer or a benign thyroid nodule (not recorded which). Some clones in this sample may be carry-over from other donors' samples.

Ten or more counts support this clone. The V call is TRBV6-2 or TRBV6-3, the J call TRBJ2-5; maybe TRBD1 (5 bases). Per germline, CDR1 MNHEY and CDR2 SVGEGT. V was shortened by 0 bases and J by 5 bases, with 10 bases between the two germline ends. The CDR3 loop spans 14 amino acids. This CDR3 reads CASSYSSGLETQYF. In nucleotides, the CDR3 is TGTGCCAGCAGTTACTCGTCAGGGTTGGAGACCCAGTACTTC.

This clone was picked up many times. The chain carries TRBV10-1 and TRBJ2-3; D uncertain. Germline V CDR1 and CDR2: WNHNN, SYGVQD (reference sequence). Trimming took 3 bases from V and 4 from J, leaving 5 bases between them. The CDR3 spans 12 residues. The CDR3 here is CASSENSDTQYF. In DNA, the CDR3 is TGCGCCAGCAGTGAAAACTCAGATACGCAGTATTTT.

This clone turned up a few times. The CDR3 loop reads CASSYDEYNEQFF. CDR3 in DNA: TGTGCCAGCAGTTATGACGAGTACAATGAGCAGTTCTTC. The V gene is TRBV12-3 or TRBV12-4, the J gene TRBJ2-1; no definite D call. This CDR3 spans 13 amino acids. The V end lost 4 bases, the J end lost 4 bases, and 8 bases lay between the germline ends.

The chain recombines TRBV6-6 with TRBJ2-7; 7 positions match TRBD2. Germline V gives CDR1 MNHNY, CDR2 SVGAGI (reference sequence). This CDR3 has 15 amino acids. The ends lost 0 bases at V and 4 bases at J; junction bases unmatched: 6. CDR3 nucleotide sequence: TGTGCCAGCAGTTACTCGTTTCCGGGAGGATACGAGCAGTACTTC. This sequence encodes CASSYSFPGGYEQYF.

With respect to this clone: This may stem from a read error, because a much larger clone lies one nucleotide away. The rearrangement joins TRBV9 to TRBJ2-1; possible D gene TRBD2, 6 bases. The CDR3 has 14 residues. CDR1 and CDR2 from the germline V gene are SGDLS and YYNGEE. CDR3 region: CAGSISGTYNEQFF. CDR3 in DNA: TGTGCCGGCAGCATTAGCGGAACCTACAATGAGCAGTTCTTC.

This sequence joins TRBV5-1 and TRBJ1-1; D may be TRBD1 (5 bases). The length of the CDR3 is 14 residues. V lost 4 bases and J lost 4, with 14 bases in between. CDR1 SGHRS and CDR2 YFSETQ come from the germline V gene. DNA for the CDR3: TGCGCCAGCAGCCCGCGGGACCTGGTCACTGAAGCTTTCTTT. Encoded protein: CASSPRDLVTEAFF.

This rearrangement joins TRBV6-2 or TRBV6-3 to TRBJ1-6; D unclear. This CDR3 has 14 residues. Trimming took 2 bases from V and 7 from J, leaving 9 bases between them. Germline V CDR1 and CDR2: MNHEY, SVGEGT. The CDR3 is CASSYGVTNSPLHF. In nucleotides, the CDR3 is TGTGCCAGCAGTTACGGGGTAACAAATTCACCCCTCCACTTT.

This clone was seen many times. The rearrangement uses TRBV4-2 and TRBJ1-2, with D unresolved. The CDR3 extends over 15 amino acids. The V gene's germline CDR1 is LGHNA and CDR2 YNFKEQ. V lost 1 base, J lost 3 bases, and 12 bases lay in between. CDR3 region: CASSQAAASDYGYTF. The CDR3 nucleotides are TGTGCCAGCAGCCAAGCCGCGGCCTCAGACTATGGCTACACCTTC.